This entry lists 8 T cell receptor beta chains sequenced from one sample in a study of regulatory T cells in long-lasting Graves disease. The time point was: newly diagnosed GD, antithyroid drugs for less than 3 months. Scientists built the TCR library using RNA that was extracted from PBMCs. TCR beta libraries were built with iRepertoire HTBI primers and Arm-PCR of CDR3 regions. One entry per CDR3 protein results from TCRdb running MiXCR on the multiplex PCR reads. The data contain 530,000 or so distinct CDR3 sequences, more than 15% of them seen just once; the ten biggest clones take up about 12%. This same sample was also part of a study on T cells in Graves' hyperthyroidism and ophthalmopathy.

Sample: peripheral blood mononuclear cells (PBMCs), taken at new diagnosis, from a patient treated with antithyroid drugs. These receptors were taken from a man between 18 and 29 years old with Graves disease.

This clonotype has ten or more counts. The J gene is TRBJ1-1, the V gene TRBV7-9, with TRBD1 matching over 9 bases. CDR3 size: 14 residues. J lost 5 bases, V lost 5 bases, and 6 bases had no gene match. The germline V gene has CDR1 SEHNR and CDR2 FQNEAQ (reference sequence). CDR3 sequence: CASSLQGAITEAFF. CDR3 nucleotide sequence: TGTGCCAGCAGCCTACAGGGGGCAATAACTGAAGCTTTCTTT. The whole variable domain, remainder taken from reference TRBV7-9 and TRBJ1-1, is DTGVSQNPRHKITKRGQNVTFRCDPISEHNRLYWYRQTLGQGPEFLTYFQNEAQLEKSRLLSDRFSAERPKGSFSTLEIQRTEQGDSAMYLCASSLQGAITEAFFGQGTRLTVV.

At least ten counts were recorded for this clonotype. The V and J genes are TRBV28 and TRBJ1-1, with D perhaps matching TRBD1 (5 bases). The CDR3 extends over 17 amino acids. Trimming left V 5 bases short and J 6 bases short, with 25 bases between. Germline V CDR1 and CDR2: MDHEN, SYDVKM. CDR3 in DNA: TGTGCCAGCAGTCCATACAATGGGCAGGGAGGGCAGCCTGAAGCTTTCTTT. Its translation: CASSPYNGQGGQPEAFF.

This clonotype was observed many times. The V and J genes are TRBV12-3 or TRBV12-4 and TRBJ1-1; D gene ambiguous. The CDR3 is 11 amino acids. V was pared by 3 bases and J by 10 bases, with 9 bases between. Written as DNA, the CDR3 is TGTGCCAGCAGTTTGTCTTTGGGAGCTTTCTTT. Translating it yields CASSLSLGAFF.

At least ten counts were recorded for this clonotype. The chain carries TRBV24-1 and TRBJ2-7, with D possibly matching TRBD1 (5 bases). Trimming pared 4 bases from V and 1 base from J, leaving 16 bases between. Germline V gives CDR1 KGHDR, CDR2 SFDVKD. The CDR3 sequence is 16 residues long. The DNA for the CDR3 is TGTGCCACCAGTGAGGCCGGGCAGGGAAGGTCCTACGAGCAGTACTTC. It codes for CATSEAGQGRSYEQYF.

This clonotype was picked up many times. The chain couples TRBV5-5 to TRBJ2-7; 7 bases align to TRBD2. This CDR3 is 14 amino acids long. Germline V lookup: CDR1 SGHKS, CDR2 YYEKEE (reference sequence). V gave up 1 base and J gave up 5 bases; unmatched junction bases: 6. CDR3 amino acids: CASSLLYRGDEQYF. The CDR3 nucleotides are TGTGCCAGCAGCTTGCTTTACCGGGGGGACGAGCAGTACTTC.

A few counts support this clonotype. The chain's CDR3 is CSVEGVGGRTGELFF. CDR3 DNA: TGCAGCGTTGAAGGGGTAGGGGGCCGCACCGGGGAGCTGTTTTTT. This chain uses TRBV29-1 with TRBJ2-2; 7 bases align to TRBD1. CDR1 and CDR2 (germline): SQVTM, ANQGSEA. This CDR3 is 15 amino acids long. With 1 base clipped from V and 4 bases from J, the junction kept 6 bases outside the gene matches.

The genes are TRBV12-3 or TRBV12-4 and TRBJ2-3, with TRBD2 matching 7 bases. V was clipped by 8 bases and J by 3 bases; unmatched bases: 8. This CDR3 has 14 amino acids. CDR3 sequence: CASRWAGETDTQYF. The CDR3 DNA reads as TGTGCCAGCCGGTGGGCGGGAGAGACAGATACGCAGTATTTT.

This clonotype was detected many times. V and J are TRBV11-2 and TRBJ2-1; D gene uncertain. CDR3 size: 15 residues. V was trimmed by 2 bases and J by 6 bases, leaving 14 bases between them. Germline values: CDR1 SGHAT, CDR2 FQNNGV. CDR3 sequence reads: CASSLKPRSPNEQFF. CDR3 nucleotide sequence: TGTGCCAGCAGCTTAAAACCTCGCAGCCCCAATGAGCAGTTCTTC.